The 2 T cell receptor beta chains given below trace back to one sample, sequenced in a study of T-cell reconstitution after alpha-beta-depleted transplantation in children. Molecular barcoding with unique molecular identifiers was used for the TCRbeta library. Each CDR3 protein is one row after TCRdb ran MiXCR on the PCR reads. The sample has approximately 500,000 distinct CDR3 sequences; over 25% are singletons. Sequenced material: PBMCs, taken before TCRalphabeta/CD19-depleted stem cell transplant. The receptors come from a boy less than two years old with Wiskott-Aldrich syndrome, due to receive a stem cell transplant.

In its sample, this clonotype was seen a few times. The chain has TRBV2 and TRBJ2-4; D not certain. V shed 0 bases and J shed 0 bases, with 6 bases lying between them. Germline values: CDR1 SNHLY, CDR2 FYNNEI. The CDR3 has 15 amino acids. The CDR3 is CASSEAPGAKNIQYF. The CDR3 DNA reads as TGTGCCAGCAGTGAAGCTCCGGGAGCCAAAAACATTCAGTACTTC.

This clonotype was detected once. CDR3 amino acids: CAISGTRTYEQYF. The CDR3 nucleotides read TGTGCCATCAGTGGGACAAGGACCTACGAGCAGTACTTC. The chain employs TRBV10-3 and TRBJ2-7; possible D gene TRBD1, 5 bases. Germline lookup yields CDR1 ENHRY and CDR2 SYGVKD. The CDR3 contains 13 residues. Trimming took off 4 bases at V and 2 bases at J, with 9 bases between the two ends.